The T cell receptor beta chain described here comes from a study of control samples from healthy donors and cancer patients. Profiled with immunoSEQ multiplex PCR; TCRdb holds only in-frame clones, not every one. The repertoire consists of 70,000 to 85,000 clones, with 91% occurring once and the leading ten covering 15% to 20%. V lost 4 bases to trimming and J lost 0 bases, with 11 bases between them. The CDR3 covers 15 residues. Germline loops: CDR1 SGHRS, CDR2 YFSETQ. The sequence was collected from a man aged 45-65 years in good health. This chain connects TRBV5-1 to TRBJ1-3, with D unresolved. The specimen was blood. The CDR3 loop is CASSPSASSGNTIYF. Here the CDR3 DNA reads TGCGCCAGCAGCCCTTCAGCGAGCTCTGGAAACACCATATATTTT.